This T cell receptor (beta chain) was obtained from a study of shared clonotypes between healthy human individuals. Study outcomes and limitations: The represented genetic and exposure-history diversity was limited by the small number of donors.

With regard to this clone: Its antigen remains unknown.

Here immunoSEQ multiplex PCR was the method, and the copy in TCRdb shows in-frame clones only, minus some. The sample has about 2.1 million clones, approximately 94% seen once. V was pared by 6 bases and J by 4 bases, with 9 bases between. The CDR3 spans 12 residues. In germline, CDR1 is MNHNS, CDR2 SASEGT. Naive CD8 cells were CD45RO-negative, positively selected for CCR7, excluding terminally differentiated effector memory CD45RA+ cells. Donors were healthy HIV-negative adults without recent acute infections or vaccinations. Each sample came from a Caucasian adult donor living in Nashville, Tennessee.

The receptor was derived from a man younger than 30 in good health. Some clones in this sample may be carry-over from other donors' samples. This chain connects TRBV6-1 to TRBJ1-1, with D uncertain. Sequenced material: naive CD8+ T cells from PBMCs. The CDR3 coding sequence is TGTGCCAGCAGCCGGCCCGGCACTGAAGCTTTCTTT. Translating gives CASSRPGTEAFF.